Listed below are T cell receptor beta chains from one sample, sequenced in a study of shared clonotypes between healthy human individuals. Some clones are missing from TCRdb's copy, which holds only in-frame ones; the method was immunoSEQ multiplex PCR. This sample has about 2,200,000 clones, with about 93% found just once. Sequencing was carried out using naive CD8+ T cells from PBMCs. All receptors come from a man aged 18 to 29 in good health. Some clones in this sample may be carry-over from other donors' samples. CDR3s include the opening cysteine and the closing phenylalanine or tryptophan. The D gene is left open where the match is weak. Size values are once, few and many counts, or a class for expanded clones, and some rows have none.

D	size	length	V	J	DNA	CDR3
.	.	13	TRBV5-1	TRBJ1-1	TGCGCCAGCAGCTTCCGGGACTATGCTGACGCTTTCTTT	CASSFRDYADAFF
TRBD2	.	17	TRBV7-8	TRBJ2-1	TGTGCCAGCAGCTCGACTAGCGGGAGTTACTCCTACAATGAGCAGTTCTTC	CASSSTSGSYSYNEQFF
.	.	18	TRBV11-2	TRBJ2-7	TGTGCCAGCAGCCCACCGAGCCATATAGCGGCTAAGACCTACGAGCAGTACTTC	CASSPPSHIAAKTYEQYF
.	.	13	TRBV27	TRBJ1-1	TGTGCCAGCAGTTTATCGAGGCAGGGTGAAGCTTTCTTT	CASSLSRQGEAFF
.	.	17	TRBV9	TRBJ2-3	TGTGCCAGCAGCGGGGACCCTAGCCGCCTTAGCACAGATACGCAGTATTTT	CASSGDPSRLSTDTQYF
.	.	15	TRBV7-3	TRBJ2-1	TGTGCCAGCAGACTGACCCCGGGACTCGACAATGAGCAGTTCTTC	CASRLTPGLDNEQFF
.	once	13	TRBV10-2	TRBJ2-7	TGCGCCAGCAGTGATCCAGGGAGCCACGAGCAGTACTTC	CASSDPGSHEQYF
.	.	11	TRBV20-1	TRBJ2-5	TGCACCGGGGTGTACCAAGAGACCCAGTACTTC	CTGVYQETQYF
.	.	11	TRBV12-5	TRBJ2-1	TGTGCTAGTGGTACCTACAATGAGCAGTTCTTC	CASGTYNEQFF
TRBD2	.	15	TRBV19	TRBJ2-5	TGTGCCAGTAGTCTCGCTCTAGCGGAGCAAGAGACCCAGTACTTC	CASSLALAEQETQYF
TRBD1	.	19	TRBV4-1	TRBJ1-2	TGCGCCAGCAGCCCCATTGCGGCCCGGGTGGGGCAGGGGGCAATTGGCTACACCTTC	CASSPIAARVGQGAIGYTF
.	.	14	TRBV7-8	TRBJ2-4	TGTGCCAGCAGCCCCGACGGGAGACAAAACATTCAGTACTTC	CASSPDGRQNIQYF
.	.	16	TRBV6-5	TRBJ1-2	TGTGCCAGCAGTTACTCTGCCTCGGGGGGGATCGAAGGCTACACCTTC	CASSYSASGGIEGYTF
TRBD1	.	17	TRBV6-1	TRBJ2-2	TGTGCCAGCAGTGGAGGGGACAGGGGGCAGAACACCGGGGAGCTGTTTTTT	CASSGGDRGQNTGELFF
.	few	12	TRBV6-1	TRBJ1-4	TGTGCCAGCAGACAGGCTGGGGAAAAACTGTTTTTT	CASRQAGEKLFF
.	.	13	TRBV19	TRBJ2-4	TGTGCCACCCGGGGGCTAGCCAAAAACATTCAGTACTTC	CATRGLAKNIQYF
.	.	12	TRBV5-4	TRBJ2-2	TGTGCCAGCAGCACCGGGACGGGCGAGCTGTTTTTT	CASSTGTGELFF
.	.	13	TRBV27	TRBJ1-1	TGTGCCAGCAGTTCTCTCGATCTCACTGAAGCTTTCTTT	CASSSLDLTEAFF
TRBD1	.	18	TRBV29-1	TRBJ2-3	TGCAGCGTTGGCGCAGGGACAGGCACGCTTCGTAGCACAGATACGCAGTATTTT	CSVGAGTGTLRSTDTQYF
.	.	12	TRBV10-3	TRBJ2-7	TGTGCCATCAGCGGCAGCATCTACGAGCAGTACTTC	CAISGSIYEQYF
.	.	15	TRBV5-4	TRBJ2-7	TGTGCCAGCAGCTTGATTGAAGCGGCAAGCTACGAGCAGTACTTC	CASSLIEAASYEQYF
TRBD2	.	15	TRBV4-2	TRBJ2-7	TGTGCCAGCAGCCCCCGGACTAGCGGTTCCTACGAGCAGTACTTC	CASSPRTSGSYEQYF
.	few	13	TRBV7-6	TRBJ1-1	TGTGCCAGCAGTCCTGGACCTAACACTGAAGCTTTCTTT	CASSPGPNTEAFF
TRBD1	.	16	TRBV15	TRBJ2-2	TGTGCCACCAGCAGACCCTGGACAGGGGGCACCGGGGAGCTGTTTTTT	CATSRPWTGGTGELFF
.	.	14	TRBV2	TRBJ1-5	TGTGCCAGCAGTGATGCAGGGTACAATCAGCCCCAGCATTTT	CASSDAGYNQPQHF
.	.	14	TRBV30	TRBJ2-4	TGTGCCTGGAGCACATGGAGACAGAAAAACATTCAGTACTTC	CAWSTWRQKNIQYF
.	.	13	TRBV5-6	TRBJ2-7	TGTGCCAGCAGCTTGGTGGAATCCTACGAGCAGTACTTC	CASSLVESYEQYF
.	.	15	TRBV29-1	TRBJ1-1	TGCAGCGTCCCGACGTCCGGGAAAGGGGGCACTGAAGCTTTCTTT	CSVPTSGKGGTEAFF
TRBD2	once	17	TRBV27	TRBJ2-5	TGTGCCACGATCCCGGGACTAGCGGGAGGGCCGAGGGAGACCCAGTACTTC	CATIPGLAGGPRETQYF
.	.	12	TRBV2	TRBJ2-3	TGTGCCAGCAGTGAAGCTACTTCCACGCAGTATTTT	CASSEATSTQYF
TRBD2	.	14	TRBV6-5	TRBJ2-7	TGTGCCAGCAGTTACGCGGGAGAGACCTACGAGCAGTACTTC	CASSYAGETYEQYF
.	.	17	TRBV5-1	TRBJ1-3	TGCGCCAGCAGTCAACACGAAAGGGAGTCGGCTGGAAACACCATATATTTT	CASSQHERESAGNTIYF
.	.	16	TRBV5-6	TRBJ2-4	TGTGCCAGCAGCTGGGCCCTGGCGGACAGCGGGAACATTCAGTACTTC	CASSWALADSGNIQYF
.	.	15	TRBV4-1	TRBJ2-1	TGCGCCAGCAGCCAGGGTCGGCATTCAGGCAATGAGCAGTTCTTC	CASSQGRHSGNEQFF
TRBD2	.	14	TRBV29-1	TRBJ2-3	TGCAGCGCCTGGACTAGCGGGAGCACAGATACGCAGTATTTT	CSAWTSGSTDTQYF
.	.	15	TRBV28	TRBJ2-7	TGTGCCAGCAGCCCAGGGCCCCTCAAAGCCTACGAGCAGTACTTC	CASSPGPLKAYEQYF
TRBD2	once	15	TRBV27	TRBJ2-7	TGTGCCAGCAGTTTCAAACTAGCGGGATCCTACGAGCAGTACTTC	CASSFKLAGSYEQYF
.	.	15	TRBV9	TRBJ2-1	TGTGCCAGCAGCGTGGGGCTAGGTTCCTACAATGAGCAGTTCTTC	CASSVGLGSYNEQFF
.	.	13	TRBV13	TRBJ2-3	TGTGCCAGCAGCTTAGAAGGGTCAGATACGCAGTATTTT	CASSLEGSDTQYF
.	.	16	TRBV5-8	TRBJ1-5	TGTGCCAGCAGCCAATCCCCCAGGGCGAGCAATCAGCCCCAGCATTTT	CASSQSPRASNQPQHF
.	.	15	TRBV13	TRBJ1-1	TGTGCCAGCAGCCGATACAGGGAAAGTCGGACTGAAGCTTTCTTT	CASSRYRESRTEAFF
.	.	16	TRBV7-9	TRBJ2-6	TGTGCCAGCAGCTTAGTTGGTTCGACTGGGGCCAACGTCCTGACTTTC	CASSLVGSTGANVLTF
TRBD1	.	16	TRBV6-5	TRBJ2-5	TGTGCCAGCAGTTACTCGACAGGGGGCGCATCAGAGACCCAGTACTTC	CASSYSTGGASETQYF
TRBD1	.	14	TRBV2	TRBJ1-3	TGTGCCAGCAGCGGGGACAGGGCAGGAAACACCATATATTTT	CASSGDRAGNTIYF
TRBD1	few	14	TRBV27	TRBJ1-5	TGTGCCAGCAGTTTATTAGGGGGCGGTCAGCCCCAGCATTTT	CASSLLGGGQPQHF
.	.	12	TRBV7-9	TRBJ2-1	TGTGCCAGCAGCTTAGTTCGGAATGAGCAGTTCTTC	CASSLVRNEQFF
.	.	15	TRBV4-3	TRBJ2-7	TGCGCCAGCAGCCAAGAAAAGGGGTCCTACGAAGAGCAGTACTTC	CASSQEKGSYEEQYF
TRBD1	.	14	TRBV15	TRBJ1-5	TGTGCCACCAGCGGAACAGGGGACAATCAGCCCCAGCATTTT	CATSGTGDNQPQHF
.	.	12	TRBV5-1	TRBJ2-3	TGCGCCAGCAGCTCCTCGTGGGATACGCAGTATTTT	CASSSSWDTQYF
.	.	15	TRBV28	TRBJ1-5	TGTGCCAGCAGCCCCTTGGGGGGCGGAGGTCAGCCCCAGCATTTT	CASSPLGGGGQPQHF
TRBD2	.	14	TRBV29-1	TRBJ2-1	TGCAGCGCCTATACCGGGACTAGCGCTTTTGAGCAGTTCTTC	CSAYTGTSAFEQFF
.	.	14	TRBV6-5	TRBJ2-7	TGTGCCAGCAGTTACTCGAGGCCGATCTACGAGCAGTACTTC	CASSYSRPIYEQYF
TRBD2	.	13	TRBV10-3	TRBJ2-1	TGTGCCGTACTAGCGGGAGGTTACAATGAGCAGTTCTTC	CAVLAGGYNEQFF
TRBD1	.	17	TRBV5-4	TRBJ1-2	TGTGCCAGCAGCCTACTGGGACAGGGACCTGCTAACTATGGCTACACCTTC	CASSLLGQGPANYGYTF
TRBD2	.	16	TRBV9	TRBJ2-7	TGTGCCAGCAGCGTAGGGACTAGCGGGAGGACGTCCGAGCAGTACTTC	CASSVGTSGRTSEQYF
.	.	16	TRBV28	TRBJ1-1	TGTGCCAGCAACATAGACAGTTCCTACCTTAACACTGAAGCTTTCTTT	CASNIDSSYLNTEAFF